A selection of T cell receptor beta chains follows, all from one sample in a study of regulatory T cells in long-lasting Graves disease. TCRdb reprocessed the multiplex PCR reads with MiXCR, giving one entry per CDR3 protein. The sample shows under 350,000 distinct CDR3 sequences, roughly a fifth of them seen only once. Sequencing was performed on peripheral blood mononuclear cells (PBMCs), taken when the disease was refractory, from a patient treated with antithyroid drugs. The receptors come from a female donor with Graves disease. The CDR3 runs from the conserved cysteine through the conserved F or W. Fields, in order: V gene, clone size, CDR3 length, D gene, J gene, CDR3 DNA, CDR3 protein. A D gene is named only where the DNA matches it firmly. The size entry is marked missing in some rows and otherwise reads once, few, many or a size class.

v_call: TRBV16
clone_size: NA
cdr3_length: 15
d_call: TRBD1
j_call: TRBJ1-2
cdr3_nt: TGTGCCAGCAGCTACAGACAGGGACATGACTATGGCTACACCTTC
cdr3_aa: CASSYRQGHDYGYTF

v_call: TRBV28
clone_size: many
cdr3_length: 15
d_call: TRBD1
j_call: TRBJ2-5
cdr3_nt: TGTGCCAGCAAAACCGGGACAGGTGTACAAGAGACCCAGTACTTC
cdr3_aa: CASKTGTGVQETQYF

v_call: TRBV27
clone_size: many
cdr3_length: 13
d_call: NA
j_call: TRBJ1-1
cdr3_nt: TGTGCCAGCAGTTTTGGGGTCGGCACTGAAGCTTTCTTT
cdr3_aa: CASSFGVGTEAFF

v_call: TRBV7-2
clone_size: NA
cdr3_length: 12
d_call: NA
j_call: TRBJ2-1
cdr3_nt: TGTGCCAGCAGCTTATTATACAATGAGCAGTTCTTC
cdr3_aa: CASSLLYNEQFF

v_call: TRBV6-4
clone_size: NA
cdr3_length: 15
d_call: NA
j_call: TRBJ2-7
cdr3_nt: TGTGCCAGCAGTTACTCCGGACCTTCCACCTACGAGCAGTACTTC
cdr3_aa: CASSYSGPSTYEQYF

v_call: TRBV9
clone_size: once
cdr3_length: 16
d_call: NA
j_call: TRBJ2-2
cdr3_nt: TGTGCCAGCAGCGTGGTGACAGAGCTGAACACCGGGGAGCTGTTTTTT
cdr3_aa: CASSVVTELNTGELFF

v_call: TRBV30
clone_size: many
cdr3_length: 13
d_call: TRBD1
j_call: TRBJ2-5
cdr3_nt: TGTGCCTGGAGTGTAGGGGGCTTGGAGACCCAGTACTTC
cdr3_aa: CAWSVGGLETQYF

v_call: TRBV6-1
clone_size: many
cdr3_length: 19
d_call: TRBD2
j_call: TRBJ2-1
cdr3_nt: TGTGCCAGCACCTCAATGCAAGGACTAGCGGGCATGGGAATGCTTGAGCAGTTCTTC
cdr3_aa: CASTSMQGLAGMGMLEQFF

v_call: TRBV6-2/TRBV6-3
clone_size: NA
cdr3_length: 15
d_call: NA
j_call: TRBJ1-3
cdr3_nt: TGTGCCAGCAGTGGGACGGGGCTCGTTGGAAACACCATATATTTT
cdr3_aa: CASSGTGLVGNTIYF

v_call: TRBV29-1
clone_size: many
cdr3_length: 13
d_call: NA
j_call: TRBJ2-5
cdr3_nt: TGCAGCGTTGAGAGGGTAAAGGGAGAGACCCAGTACTTC
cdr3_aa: CSVERVKGETQYF

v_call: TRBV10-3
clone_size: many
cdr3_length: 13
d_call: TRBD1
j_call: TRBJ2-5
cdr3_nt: TGTGCCATCAGCCGGGACAGTCAAGAGACCCAGTACTTC
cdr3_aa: CAISRDSQETQYF

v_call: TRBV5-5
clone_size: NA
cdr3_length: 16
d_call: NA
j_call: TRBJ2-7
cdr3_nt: TGTGCCAGCAGCGGCGTGGACACTATATCCCTCTACGAGCAGTACTTC
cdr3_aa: CASSGVDTISLYEQYF

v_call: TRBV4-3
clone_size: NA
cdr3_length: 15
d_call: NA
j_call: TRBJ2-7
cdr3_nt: TGCGCCAGCAGCCAAGATCCTAGGAATATCCACGAGCAGTACTTC
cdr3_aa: CASSQDPRNIHEQYF

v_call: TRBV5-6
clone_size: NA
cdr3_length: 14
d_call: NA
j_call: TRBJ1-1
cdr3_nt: TGTGCCAGCAGCTTGGCCGGGGGGGGGGCTGAAGCTTTCTTT
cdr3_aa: CASSLAGGGAEAFF

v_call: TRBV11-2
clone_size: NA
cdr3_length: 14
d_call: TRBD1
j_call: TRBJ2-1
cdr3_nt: TGTGCCAGCAGCTTAGGACAGGGGGAAAGTGAGCAGTTCTTC
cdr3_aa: CASSLGQGESEQFF

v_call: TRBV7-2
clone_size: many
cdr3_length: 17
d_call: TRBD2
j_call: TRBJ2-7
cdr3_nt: TGTGCCAGCAGCTTAGATAAACTAGCGGGAGGGCCCTACGAGCAGTACTTC
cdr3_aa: CASSLDKLAGGPYEQYF

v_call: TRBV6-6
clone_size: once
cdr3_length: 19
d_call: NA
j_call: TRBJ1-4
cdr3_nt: TGTGCCAGCAGTTACTCGGTTAGAGGGGAGTGGGCAACTAATGAAAAACTGTTTTTT
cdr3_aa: CASSYSVRGEWATNEKLFF

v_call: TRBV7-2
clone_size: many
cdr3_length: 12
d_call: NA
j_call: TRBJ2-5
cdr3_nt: TGTGCCAGCAGCTTAGGTCGGAAGACCCAGTACTTC
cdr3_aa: CASSLGRKTQYF